Shown below are 8 T cell receptor beta chains from a single sample sequenced in a study of blood T cell repertoires in COVID-19. Produced via immunoSEQ multiplex PCR; TCRdb's table is partial and in-frame only. In the table there are some 300,000 clones, around nine tenths of which are singletons. The sample comprised peripheral blood. These receptors originate from a man in his sixties or seventies with acute or convalescent COVID-19.

This clone has more than one count but fewer than ten. The CDR3 loop reads CASSLIISGRAYETQYF. CDR3 DNA sequence: TGTGCCAGCAGTTTAATTATTAGCGGGAGGGCCTACGAGACCCAGTACTTC. The chain couples TRBV28 to TRBJ2-5; TRBD2 agrees at 11 bases. V gave up 2 bases and J gave up 5 bases; unmatched junction bases: 10. Per germline, CDR1 MDHEN and CDR2 SYDVKM. CDR3 length: 17 residues.

The rearrangement joins TRBV3-1 (or the pseudogene TRBV3-2) to TRBJ2-6; no firm D call. The CDR3 spans 14 residues. V was cut by 3 bases and J by 2 bases, with 5 bases left in between. CDR1 is LGHDT, CDR2 YNNKEL, per germline (reference sequence). Written as DNA, the CDR3 is TGTGCCAGCAGCCACAGGACTGGGGCCAACGTCCTGACTTTC. It yields the protein CASSHRTGANVLTF.

The genes are TRBV5-4 and TRBJ1-4, with 9 bases fitting TRBD1. V was pared by 0 bases and J by 5 bases, with 5 bases of the junction left unmatched. CDR3 length equals 16 residues. Germline values: CDR1 SGHNT, CDR2 YYREEE (reference sequence). This CDR3 is CASSLGGQGPNEKLFF. CDR3 sequence (DNA): TGTGCCAGCAGCTTGGGGGGACAGGGACCCAATGAAAAACTGTTTTTT.

The chain couples TRBV6-6 to TRBJ2-5, with TRBD1 matching over 8 bases. V dropped 5 bases and J dropped 2; count of bases not matched to a gene: 7. The CDR3 is 15 amino acids. Germline V gene data show CDR1 as MNHNY and CDR2 as SVGAGI (reference sequence). This CDR3 is CASSDTGGGQETQYF. Written as DNA, the CDR3 is TGTGCCAGCAGTGACACAGGGGGTGGGCAAGAGACCCAGTACTTC.

V usage is TRBV28 and J usage is TRBJ2-7; 7 positions match TRBD1. With V trimmed by 6 bases and J by 7 bases, 9 bases remained unmatched. This CDR3 contains 13 residues. Looked up from germline, CDR1 is MDHEN and CDR2 is SYDVKM. The CDR3 nucleotides read TGTGCCAGCAGCCCCGGGACAGCCTGGGAGCAGTACTTC. This gives the protein CASSPGTAWEQYF.

J is TRBJ1-2 and V is TRBV20-1; 9 nucleotides agree with TRBD1. J gave up 7 bases and V 6 bases, and 3 bases lay outside the gene matches. The germline V gene has CDR1 DFQATT and CDR2 SNEGSKA (reference sequence). The length of the CDR3 is 11 residues. The CDR3 loop reads CSARTGAGYTF. CDR3 sequence (DNA): TGCAGTGCCCGGACAGGGGCTGGCTACACCTTC.

The V and J genes are TRBV27 and TRBJ1-2, with D possibly being TRBD1 (6 bases). Germline V gene lookup returns CDR1 MNHEY and CDR2 SMNVEV (reference sequence). The CDR3 has 14 residues. V lost 9 bases and J 3 bases, leaving 17 bases between the germline ends. The CDR3 spells CASKKGVLDYGYTF. In nucleotides, the CDR3 is TGTGCCAGTAAGAAGGGGGTTCTCGACTATGGCTACACCTTC.

The chain carries TRBV7-9 and TRBJ2-3; 9 positions agree with TRBD2. V trimming: 2 bases; J trimming: 4 bases; junction bases outside the gene matches: 7. The CDR3 runs to 16 residues. Germline CDR1 SEHNR, CDR2 FQNEAQ (reference sequence). Here the CDR3 reads CASSLQLAGVADTQYF. CDR3 bases: TGTGCCAGCAGCTTACAGTTAGCGGGAGTCGCAGATACGCAGTATTTT.